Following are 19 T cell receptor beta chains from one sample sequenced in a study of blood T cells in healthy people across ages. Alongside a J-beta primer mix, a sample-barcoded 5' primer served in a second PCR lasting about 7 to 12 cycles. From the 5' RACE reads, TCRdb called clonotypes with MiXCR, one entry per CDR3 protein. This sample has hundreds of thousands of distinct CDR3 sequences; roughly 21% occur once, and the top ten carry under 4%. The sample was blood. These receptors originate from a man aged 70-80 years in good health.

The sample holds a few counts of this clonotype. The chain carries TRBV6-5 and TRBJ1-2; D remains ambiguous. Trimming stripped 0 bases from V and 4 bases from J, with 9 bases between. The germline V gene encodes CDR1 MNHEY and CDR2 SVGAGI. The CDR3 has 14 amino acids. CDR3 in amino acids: CASSYSKVTYGYTF. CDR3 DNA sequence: TGTGCCAGCAGTTACTCGAAGGTCACCTATGGCTACACCTTC.

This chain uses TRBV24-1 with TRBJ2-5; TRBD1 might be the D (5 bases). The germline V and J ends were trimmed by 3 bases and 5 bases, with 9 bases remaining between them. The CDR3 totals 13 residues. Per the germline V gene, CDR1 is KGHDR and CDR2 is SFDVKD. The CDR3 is CATSDRGWETQYF. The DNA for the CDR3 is TGTGCCACCAGTGATAGGGGATGGGAGACCCAGTACTTC.

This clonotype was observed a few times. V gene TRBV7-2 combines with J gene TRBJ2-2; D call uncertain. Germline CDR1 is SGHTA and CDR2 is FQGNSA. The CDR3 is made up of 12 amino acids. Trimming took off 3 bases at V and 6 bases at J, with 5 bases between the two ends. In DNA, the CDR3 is TGTGCCAGCAGCTTGAATTCCGGGGAGCTGTTTTTT. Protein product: CASSLNSGELFF.

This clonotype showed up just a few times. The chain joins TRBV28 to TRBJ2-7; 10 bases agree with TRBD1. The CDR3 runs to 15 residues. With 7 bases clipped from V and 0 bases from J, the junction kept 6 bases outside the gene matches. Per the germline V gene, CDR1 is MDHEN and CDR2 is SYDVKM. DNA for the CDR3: TGTGCCAGCAATGAGGACAGGGGGTTCTCCTACGAGCAGTACTTC. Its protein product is CASNEDRGFSYEQYF.

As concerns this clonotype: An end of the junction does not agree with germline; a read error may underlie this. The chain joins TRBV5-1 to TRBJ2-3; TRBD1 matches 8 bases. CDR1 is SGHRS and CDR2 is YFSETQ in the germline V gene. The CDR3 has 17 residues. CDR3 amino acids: CASSYGGQGGSTDTRYF. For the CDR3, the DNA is TGCGCCAGCAGCTATGGAGGACAGGGCGGCAGCACAGATACGCGGTATTTT.

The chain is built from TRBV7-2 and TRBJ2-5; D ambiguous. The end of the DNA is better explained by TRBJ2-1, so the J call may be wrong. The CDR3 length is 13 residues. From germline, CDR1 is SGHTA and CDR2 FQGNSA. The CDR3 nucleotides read TGTGCCAGCAGCTTAGTAGACGGCAATGAGCAGTTCTTC. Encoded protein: CASSLVDGNEQFF.

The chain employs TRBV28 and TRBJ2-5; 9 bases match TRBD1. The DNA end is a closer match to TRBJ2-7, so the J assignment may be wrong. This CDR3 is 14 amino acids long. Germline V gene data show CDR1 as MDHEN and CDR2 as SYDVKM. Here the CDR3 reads CASRRTGEVHEQYF. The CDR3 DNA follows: TGTGCCAGCAGACGGACAGGGGAGGTCCACGAGCAGTACTTC.

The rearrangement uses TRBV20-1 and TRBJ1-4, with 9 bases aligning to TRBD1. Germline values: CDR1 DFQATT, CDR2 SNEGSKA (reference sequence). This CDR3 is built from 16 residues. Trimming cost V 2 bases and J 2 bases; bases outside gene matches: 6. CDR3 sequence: CSARRTGESTNEKLFF. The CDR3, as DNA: TGCAGTGCTAGAAGGACAGGGGAGTCCACTAATGAAAAACTGTTTTTT.

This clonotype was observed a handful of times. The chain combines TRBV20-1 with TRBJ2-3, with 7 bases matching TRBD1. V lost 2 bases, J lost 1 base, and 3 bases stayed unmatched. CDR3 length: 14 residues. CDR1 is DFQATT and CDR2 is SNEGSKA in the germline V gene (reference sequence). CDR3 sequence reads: CSARRQGRTDTQYF. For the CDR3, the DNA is TGCAGTGCTAGAAGACAGGGCCGCACAGATACGCAGTATTTT.

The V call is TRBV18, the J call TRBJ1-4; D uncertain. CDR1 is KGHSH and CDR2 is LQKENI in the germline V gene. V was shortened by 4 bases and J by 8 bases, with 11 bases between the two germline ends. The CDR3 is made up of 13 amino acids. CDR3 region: CASSRDTREKLFF. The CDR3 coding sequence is TGTGCCAGCTCACGGGATACCCGAGAAAAACTGTTTTTT.

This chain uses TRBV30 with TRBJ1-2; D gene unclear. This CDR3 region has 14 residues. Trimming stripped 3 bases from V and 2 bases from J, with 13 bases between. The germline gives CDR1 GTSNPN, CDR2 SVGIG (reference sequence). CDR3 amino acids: CAWSRPAENYGYTF. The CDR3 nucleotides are TGTGCCTGGAGCCGTCCCGCCGAGAACTATGGCTACACCTTC. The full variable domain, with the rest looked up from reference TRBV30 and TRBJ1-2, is SQTIHQWPATLVQPVGSPLSLECTVEGTSNPNLYWYRQAAGRGLQLLFYSVGIGQISSEVPQNLSASRPQDRQFILSSKKLLLSDSGFYLCAWSRPAENYGYTFGSGTRLTVV.

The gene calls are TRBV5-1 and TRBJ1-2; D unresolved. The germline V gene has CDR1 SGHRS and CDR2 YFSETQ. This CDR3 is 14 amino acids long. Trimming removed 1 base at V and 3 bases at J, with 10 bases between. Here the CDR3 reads CASSLSPRDYGYTF. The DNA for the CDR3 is TGCGCCAGCAGCTTGAGTCCCCGAGACTATGGCTACACCTTC.

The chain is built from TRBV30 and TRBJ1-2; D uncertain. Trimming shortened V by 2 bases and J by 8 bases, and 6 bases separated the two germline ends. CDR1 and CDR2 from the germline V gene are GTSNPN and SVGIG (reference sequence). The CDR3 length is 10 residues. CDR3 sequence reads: CAWSKRGYTF. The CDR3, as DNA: TGTGCCTGGAGTAAGAGGGGCTACACCTTC.

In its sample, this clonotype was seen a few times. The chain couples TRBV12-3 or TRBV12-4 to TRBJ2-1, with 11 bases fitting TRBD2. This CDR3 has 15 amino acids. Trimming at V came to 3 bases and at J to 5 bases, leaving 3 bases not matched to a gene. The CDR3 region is CASSFPGLADNEQFF. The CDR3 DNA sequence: TGTGCCAGCAGTTTCCCGGGACTAGCGGACAATGAGCAGTTCTTC.

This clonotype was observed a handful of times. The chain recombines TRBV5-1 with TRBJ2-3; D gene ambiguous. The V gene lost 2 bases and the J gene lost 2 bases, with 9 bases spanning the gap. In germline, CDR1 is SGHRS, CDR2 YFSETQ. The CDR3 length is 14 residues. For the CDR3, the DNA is TGCGCCAGCAGCTTCGAGGCACTCACAGATACGCAGTATTTT. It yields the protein CASSFEALTDTQYF.

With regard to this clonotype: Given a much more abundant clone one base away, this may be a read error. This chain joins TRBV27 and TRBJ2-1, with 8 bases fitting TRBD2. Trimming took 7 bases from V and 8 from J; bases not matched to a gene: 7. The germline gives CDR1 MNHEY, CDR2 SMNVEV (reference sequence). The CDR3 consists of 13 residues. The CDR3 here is CASKGLGNDEQFF. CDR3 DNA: TGTGCCAGCAAGGGACTAGGGAATGATGAGCAGTTCTTC.

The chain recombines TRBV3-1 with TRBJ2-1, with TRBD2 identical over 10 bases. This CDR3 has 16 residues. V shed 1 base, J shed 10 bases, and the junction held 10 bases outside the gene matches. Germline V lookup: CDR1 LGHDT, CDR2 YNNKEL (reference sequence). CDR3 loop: CASSQVGSSGSREQFF. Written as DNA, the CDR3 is TGTGCCAGCAGCCAAGTTGGGTCTAGCGGGAGCCGGGAGCAGTTCTTC.

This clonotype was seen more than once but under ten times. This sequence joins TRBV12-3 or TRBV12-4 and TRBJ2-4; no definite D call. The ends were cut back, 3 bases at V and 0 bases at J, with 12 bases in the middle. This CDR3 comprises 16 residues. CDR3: CASSLQANLAKNIQYF. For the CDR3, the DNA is TGTGCCAGCAGTTTGCAGGCAAACCTAGCCAAAAACATTCAGTACTTC.

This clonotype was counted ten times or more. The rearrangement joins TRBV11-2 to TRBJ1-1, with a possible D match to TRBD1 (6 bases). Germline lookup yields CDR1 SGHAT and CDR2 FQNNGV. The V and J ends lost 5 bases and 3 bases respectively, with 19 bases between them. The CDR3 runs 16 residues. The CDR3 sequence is CASSLGAGDIYTEAFF. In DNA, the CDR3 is TGTGCCAGCAGCCTGGGAGCCGGGGACATATACACTGAAGCTTTCTTT.